The entry that follows covers one T cell receptor beta chain sequence. The CDR3 length is 14 residues. Trimming cost V 0 bases and J 4 bases, with 8 bases left between them. The germline gives CDR1 SGDLS, CDR2 YYNGEE. TCRdb's table, derived via immunoSEQ multiplex PCR, lists solely in-frame clones and lacks some. The sample gives about 340,000 clones, approximately 89% of which show up once; approximately 3.5% is in the top ten. These data belong to a study of blood T cell repertoires in COVID-19. J is TRBJ1-3 and V is TRBV9; D not certain. The TCR originated in a woman younger than 30 who had recovered from COVID-19. The sample consisted of peripheral blood. The CDR3 reads CASSVAGLGNTIYF. The CDR3 region has the DNA TGTGCCAGCAGCGTAGCGGGGTTAGGAAACACCATATATTTT.